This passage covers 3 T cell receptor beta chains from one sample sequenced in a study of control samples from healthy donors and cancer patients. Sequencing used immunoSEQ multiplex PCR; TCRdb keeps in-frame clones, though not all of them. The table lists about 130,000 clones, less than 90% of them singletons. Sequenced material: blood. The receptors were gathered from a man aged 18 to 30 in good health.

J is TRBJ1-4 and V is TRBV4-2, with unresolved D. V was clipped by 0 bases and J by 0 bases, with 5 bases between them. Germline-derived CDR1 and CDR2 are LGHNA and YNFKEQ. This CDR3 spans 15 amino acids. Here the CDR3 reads CASSQEPPTNEKLFF. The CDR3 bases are TGTGCCAGCAGCCAAGAGCCCCCAACTAATGAAAAACTGTTTTTT.

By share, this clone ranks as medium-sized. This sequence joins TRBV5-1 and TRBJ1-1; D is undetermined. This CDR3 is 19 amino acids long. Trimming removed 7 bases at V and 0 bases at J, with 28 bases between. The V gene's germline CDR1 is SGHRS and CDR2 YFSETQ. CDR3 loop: CASLDRSIPLTSMNTEAFF. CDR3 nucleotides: TGCGCCAGCCTGGATAGATCGATCCCCCTAACATCTATGAACACTGAAGCTTTCTTT.

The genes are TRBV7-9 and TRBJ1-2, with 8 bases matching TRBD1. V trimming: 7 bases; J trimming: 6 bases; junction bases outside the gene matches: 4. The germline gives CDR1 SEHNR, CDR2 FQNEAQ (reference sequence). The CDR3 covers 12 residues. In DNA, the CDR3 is TGTGCCAGCACGCAGACAGGGGATGGCTACACCTTC. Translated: CASTQTGDGYTF.